Listed below are T cell receptor beta chains from one sample, sequenced in a study of neoadjuvant anti-PD-1 for oral cavity cancer. Measured with immunoSEQ multiplex PCR; TCRdb has only the in-frame clones, and not every one. Counted here are 7,200 or so clones, roughly 58% occurring once; the ten biggest clones make up under 7.5%. Sample: tumor tissue, taken before nivolumab (anti-PD-1) treatment. These TCRs come from a person aged 35 to 85 with oral cavity squamous cell carcinoma. Each CDR3 is given with its conserved first and last residue. Rows give clone size only sometimes, using once, few, many, or a class for an expanded clone.

>once|15|TRBV28
CASSLTSDRRQPQHF
>NA|18|TRBV5-1
CASSLRGSRGTSGYEQYF
>NA|14|TRBV6-6
CASSREVSGNTIYF
>NA|12|TRBV5-1
CASSLEDYGYTF
>NA|15|TRBV5-8
CASSLAGAGGYEQYF
>once|14|TRBV2
CASSLTGTTNGYTF
>NA|15|TRBV19
CASSMTSGGTGELFF
>few|14|TRBV27
CASKRVAGAYEQYF
>NA|15|TRBV28
CASSLLAGGTGELFF
>few|13|TRBV27
CASSFARTDTQYF
>few|17|TRBV7-8
CASSLGLPSASGNTIYF
>few|11|TRBV6-5
CASGLATEAFF
>NA|16|TRBV14
CASSQDELPRRETQYF
>NA|15|TRBV28
CASRPSGTGTYEQYF
>NA|15|TRBV4-2
CASSSPGTGGNGYTF
>NA|13|TRBV9
CASSVRAAGEAFF
>few|15|TRBV7-2
CASSLVRTPRNEQYF
>few|16|TRBV7-8
CASSPWTSGTTDTQYF
>NA|15|TRBV18
CASSRTGGEDQPQHF
>NA|15|TRBV6-5
CASSYSKAGGETQYF
>medium-sized|15|TRBV5-1
CASSASGQYNSPLHF
>few|13|TRBV5-1
CASGTGRSAEAFF
>NA|15|TRBV7-9
CASSPTKGGIAEAFF
>NA|12|TRBV7-9
CASSSGQREQYF
>NA|14|TRBV6-1
CASRDGQGRSPLHF
>few|14|TRBV18
CASSLPDRNQPQHF